Below are 10 T cell receptor beta chains sequenced from a single sample in a study of CXCR3-negative and CXCR3-positive naive CD8 T cells. The authors prepared UMI-labeled TRB cDNA libraries by 5' RACE. Following a re-call of the 5' RACE reads, TCRdb has one entry per CDR3 protein and lacks DNA. The sample table includes 100,000 to 150,000 distinct CDR3 sequences. The sequenced sample was naive CXCR3- CD8+ T cells from blood. The subset denotes: CD45RO-CCR7+CD27+CD95- naive CD8+ T cells lacking CXCR3 (TNR3-). These receptors all stem from a human donor in good health. Some clones in this sample may be carry-over from other donors' samples.

The chain has TRBV2 and TRBJ2-4; TCRdb selects TRBD1, and the lack of DNA leaves this call unchecked. CDR3 size: 15 residues. From germline, CDR1 is SNHLY and CDR2 FYNNEI. CDR3: CASKGGPGAKNIQYF.

The gene calls are TRBV5-6 and TRBJ2-7; TCRdb selects TRBD2, and the lack of DNA leaves this call unchecked. Germline lookup yields CDR1 SGHDT and CDR2 YYEEEE. The CDR3 totals 12 residues. CDR3 sequence reads: CASRGPVGEQYF. Looking up the rest from reference TRBV5-6 and TRBJ2-7 gives the full variable domain: DAGVTQSPTHLIKTRGQQVTLRCSPKSGHDTVSWYQQALGQGPQFIFQYYEEEERQRGNFPDRFSGHQFPNYSSELNVNALLLGDSALYLCASRGPVGEQYFGPGTRLTVT.

The chain is built from TRBV4-2 and TRBJ2-7. Per germline, CDR1 LGHNA and CDR2 YNFKEQ. The CDR3 consists of 14 residues. The CDR3 reads CASSPTLGAYEQYF.

Here the CDR3 reads CASSPAEYTEAFF. This chain connects TRBV5-1 to TRBJ1-1. CDR3 length equals 13 residues. Germline V gene data show CDR1 as SGHRS and CDR2 as YFSETQ.

The chain is built from TRBV2 and TRBJ2-7; TCRdb picks TRBD1, but there is no DNA to check that call. Germline CDR1 is SNHLY and CDR2 is FYNNEI. This CDR3 spans 14 amino acids. CDR3 region: CASGGDSDHYEQYF.

The V and J genes are TRBV25-1 and TRBJ2-3. Germline CDR1 and CDR2: MGHDK and SYGVNS. The CDR3 totals 15 residues. The chain's CDR3 is CASSEFGLSTDTQYF.

The chain uses TRBV29-1 and TRBJ2-7; the D call from TCRdb, TRBD1, cannot be confirmed without DNA. CDR3 length: 14 amino acids. CDR1 SQVTM and CDR2 ANQGSEA come from the germline V gene. Here the CDR3 reads CSVTGTGGLYEQYF.

This chain uses TRBV27 with TRBJ2-2. The CDR3 is 14 residues long. From germline, CDR1 is MNHEY and CDR2 SMNVEV (reference sequence). The CDR3 is CASSLIDDTGELFF.

The rearrangement links TRBV7-8 to TRBJ1-5. Germline V gene lookup returns CDR1 SGHVS and CDR2 FQNEAQ. This CDR3 region has 17 residues. The CDR3 protein is CASTIDGGGLGNHPQHF.

This sequence joins TRBV5-1 and TRBJ2-7; TCRdb designates TRBD1, a call that cannot be tested without DNA. CDR3 size: 14 residues. Germline V gene data show CDR1 as SGHRS and CDR2 as YFSETQ. CDR3 amino acids: CASSFVQGNDEQYF.